These T cell receptor beta chains were read from a single sample in a study of blood T cell repertoires in COVID-19. Assay used: immunoSEQ multiplex PCR; TCRdb lists only in-frame clones, some missing. The sample yields 100,000 to 110,000 clones, 85% seen once. Material: peripheral blood. The receptors here all came from a human donor in a cohort sampled during active COVID-19. Each CDR3 is given with its conserved first and last residue. The D gene is left open where the match is weak. Size tells how often a clone was seen (once, few, many) or the class of an expanded clone, and some rows leave it out.

cdr3_length d_call clone_size j_call v_call cdr3_nt cdr3_aa
17 . . TRBJ1-5 TRBV7-2 TGTGCCAGCAGCTTATTAGTCACAGGGAGCCTTACTCAGCCCCAGCATTTT CASSLLVTGSLTQPQHF
11 TRBD2 . TRBJ2-1 TRBV9 TGTGCCAGCAGCGCGGGACTAGCCTTGTTCTTC CASSAGLALFF
13 . once TRBJ1-2 TRBV2 TGTGCCAGCGGCGACGGGTGGACAGATGGCTACACCTTC CASGDGWTDGYTF
14 TRBD1 many TRBJ2-2 TRBV7-2 TGTGCCAGCAGCTGGGACAGAGCCACCGGGGAGCTGTTTTTT CASSWDRATGELFF
15 TRBD2 . TRBJ2-7 TRBV5-1 TGCGCCAGCAGCTCTACGGGGGAGGGAACTTACGAGCAGTACTTC CASSSTGEGTYEQYF
16 TRBD2 . TRBJ2-4 TRBV27 TGTGCCAGCAGTGGACTAGCGGGGGTTACCAAAAACATTCAGTACTTC CASSGLAGVTKNIQYF
13 TRBD1 . TRBJ1-2 TRBV10-3 TGTGCCATCGCTGCCACAGGGGGTAAAGGCTACACCTTC CAIAATGGKGYTF
18 . . TRBJ2-1 TRBV5-1 TGCGCCAGCAGCTTGGTCCCCGGGGGTACTGGTGATTCCAATGAGCAGTTCTTC CASSLVPGGTGDSNEQFF
17 . . TRBJ2-2 TRBV7-6 TGTGCCAGCAGGCGTGGGGCTGGGCCCAACGCCGTCGGGGAGCTGTTTTTT CASRRGAGPNAVGELFF
13 . . TRBJ2-7 TRBV29-1 TGCAGCGTGGATGGCCCCGGGACCTACGAGCAGTACTTC CSVDGPGTYEQYF
15 TRBD1 . TRBJ2-2 TRBV2 TGTGCCAGCAGTGAAACAGGGGGCTACACCGGGGAGCTGTTTTTT CASSETGGYTGELFF
15 TRBD2 once TRBJ2-7 TRBV29-1 TGCAGCGTTGAAAAGGGGACTAGGGGGACCTACGAGCAGTACTTC CSVEKGTRGTYEQYF
14 . few TRBJ1-5 TRBV2 TGTGCCAGCAGTGAACAGGGCCAAGATCAGCCCCAGCATTTT CASSEQGQDQPQHF
14 TRBD1 . TRBJ1-1 TRBV6-5 TGTGCCAGCAGCCGGACGGGACAGGGAACGGAAGCTTTCTTT CASSRTGQGTEAFF
15 TRBD2 . TRBJ2-7 TRBV27 TGTGCCAGCAGCCTCACTAGCGGGACGTCCTACGAGCAGTACTTC CASSLTSGTSYEQYF
16 TRBD1 . TRBJ1-4 TRBV10-2 TGCGCCAGCAGACGGGACAGGGATGCAACTAATGAAAAACTGTTTTTT CASRRDRDATNEKLFF
11 . . TRBJ2-5 TRBV2 TGTGCCAGCAGCTACAGGGAGACCCAGTACTTC CASSYRETQYF
14 TRBD1 . TRBJ1-5 TRBV6-2/TRBV6-3 TGTGCCAGCAGTCCACAGGGGAAGCATCAGCCCCAGCATTTT CASSPQGKHQPQHF
15 TRBD2 . TRBJ2-1 TRBV3-1/TRBV3-2 TGTGCCAGCAGCAAAGGACTAGCGGGGGGGCATGAGCAGTTCTTC CASSKGLAGGHEQFF
16 TRBD2 . TRBJ2-5 TRBV4-2 TGTGCCAGCAGCCAAGGACTAGCGGGGTACCAAGAGACCCAGTACTTC CASSQGLAGYQETQYF
15 TRBD1 few TRBJ1-2 TRBV5-4 TGTGCCAGCAGCTGGGAGCCGACAGGGGTCGGTGGCTACACCTTC CASSWEPTGVGGYTF
15 TRBD2 . TRBJ2-5 TRBV10-3 TGTGCCATCAGTGGAGCTAGCGGGAGGCCAGAGACCCAGTACTTC CAISGASGRPETQYF
14 . . TRBJ2-5 TRBV18 TGTGCCAGCTCACCACCGTCGGTCCAAGAGACCCAGTACTTC CASSPPSVQETQYF
15 TRBD1 . TRBJ1-5 TRBV18 TGTGCCAGCTCACCCCCGGGACAGGCCGATCAGCCCCAGCATTTT CASSPPGQADQPQHF
13 TRBD1 once TRBJ1-2 TRBV7-2 TGTGCCAGCAGCCGGACAGGCCTCTTTGGCTACACCTTC CASSRTGLFGYTF
14 . . TRBJ1-1 TRBV18 TGTGCCAGCTCCGGCGGGGCTGTTTTCACTGAAGCTTTCTTT CASSGGAVFTEAFF
19 TRBD1 . TRBJ2-7 TRBV10-2 TGCGCCAGCGAGGGATCCGGGACAGGGTCTGCTGGGGCCTTCTACGAGCAGTACTTC CASEGSGTGSAGAFYEQYF
15 TRBD1 few TRBJ2-3 TRBV6-6 TGTGCCAGCAGTGCGCGGACAGGGGGTCCAGATACGCAGTATTTT CASSARTGGPDTQYF
16 . . TRBJ2-1 TRBV7-2 TGTGCCAGCACTATTAGTAGAACAGGTATTTACAATGAGCAGTTCTTC CASTISRTGIYNEQFF
15 . . TRBJ1-1 TRBV6-2/TRBV6-3 TGTGCCAGCATCCCTACTTACCCGGTTAGCACTGAAGCTTTCTTT CASIPTYPVSTEAFF
15 . . TRBJ1-6 TRBV9 TGTGCCAGCAGCGACGGGACACCTCATAATTCACCCCTCCACTTT CASSDGTPHNSPLHF
11 . . TRBJ2-1 TRBV20-1 TGCAGTGCTACCACCCCGGGAGAGCAGTTCTTC CSATTPGEQFF
16 TRBD2 few TRBJ2-1 TRBV27 TGTGCCAGCAGAATTAGCGGGAGTACTTCCTACAATGAGCAGTTCTTC CASRISGSTSYNEQFF
14 TRBD1 . TRBJ1-4 TRBV7-8 TGTGCCAGCAGCTCCGGGACAGGGGGGGAAAAACTGTTTTTT CASSSGTGGEKLFF
13 . . TRBJ2-5 TRBV11-3 TGTGCCAGCAGCTTAACAGGGATGGAGACCCAGTACTTC CASSLTGMETQYF
16 TRBD2 few TRBJ2-1 TRBV15 TGTGCCACCAGCAGAGGCGGTAGCGGGGTCGGCAATGAGCAGTTCTTC CATSRGGSGVGNEQFF
16 . . TRBJ2-2 TRBV6-5 TGTGCCAGCAGTTCGACCGCCCGGAGAGTCACCGGGGAGCTGTTTTTT CASSSTARRVTGELFF
11 . . TRBJ2-1 TRBV20-1 TGCAGTGCTCGAACCTGGGCCGAGCAGTTCTTC CSARTWAEQFF
15 . . TRBJ1-3 TRBV9 TGTGCCAGCAGCGTAGGTGGGCCCTCTGGAAACACCATATATTTT CASSVGGPSGNTIYF
17 TRBD2 . TRBJ2-7 TRBV3-1/TRBV3-2 TGTGCCAGCAGCCCCCTAGCGGGAGTCGCTTTTGTCTACGAGCAGTACTTC CASSPLAGVAFVYEQYF
15 TRBD1 once TRBJ1-1 TRBV5-6 TGTGCCAGCAGCTTGACGACAGGGTGGAACACTGAAGCTTTCTTT CASSLTTGWNTEAFF
10 TRBD1 . TRBJ1-2 TRBV19 TGTGCCAGTAGGCGGGACAGCACACACTTC CASRRDSTHF
18 TRBD2 . TRBJ2-3 TRBV3-1/TRBV3-2 TGTGCCAGCAGCCAATTAGCGGGGGGGCCAGTCAGTAGGGATACGCAGTATTTT CASSQLAGGPVSRDTQYF